This TCR beta chain emerged from a study of metastatic and nonmetastatic thyroid tumors. The overall study: Malignant and benign thyroid patients had repertoires compared in peripheral blood and tumor or nodule tissue.

TCRdb recomputed clones from the PCR reads via MiXCR. The sample contains around 30,000 clones, around a fifth of which appear only once. Germline CDR1 MNHNS, CDR2 SASEGT. Trimming shortened V by 2 bases and J by 4 bases, and 13 bases separated the two germline ends. The CDR3 extends over 15 amino acids. Patients underwent thyroid surgery, and none had received any treatment before it. This clone is labeled as medium-sized. The clonotype was recovered from a female donor with papillary thyroid cancer or a benign thyroid nodule (not recorded which). Some clones in this sample may be carry-over from other donors' samples. The sequenced sample was blood. This rearrangement joins TRBV6-1 to TRBJ2-3; no firm D call. CDR3 sequence reads: CASSESTSGPDTQYF. The CDR3 DNA is TGTGCCAGCAGTGAATCGACCTCTGGGCCAGATACGCAGTATTTT.